Listed below are T cell receptor beta chains from one sample, sequenced in a study of Ad26.COV2.S vaccination and SARS-CoV-2 variants. This table comes from immunoSEQ multiplex PCR, and its TCRdb copy is limited to in-frame clones, with some not included. The sample has roughly 180,000 clones; around 88% are singletons. Sample: peripheral blood, taken after recovery from COVID-19. The receptors shown here come from a human donor who had recovered from COVID-19. Both conserved end residues are part of each CDR3. D genes are given only for firm matches. Where a row states a size, it is once, few, many or the class of an expanded clone; other rows omit it.

>.|.|TRBV6-1|TRBJ2-1
TGTGCCAGCAGTGGGGGTCCAGGGGCGAAGGGGAATGAGCAGTTCTTC
CASSGGPGAKGNEQFF
>.|once|TRBV19|TRBJ2-7
TGTGCCAGTGGGGCGCTACCGGAGAGCGAGCAGTACTTC
CASGALPESEQYF
>TRBD2|.|TRBV5-4|TRBJ2-4
TGTGCCAGCAGCATGGGACTAGCGATGGCCAAAAACATTCAGTACTTC
CASSMGLAMAKNIQYF
>TRBD1|.|TRBV28|TRBJ1-2
TGTGCCAGCAGTTCCTACAGGGGGCTTGGGGGCTACACCTTC
CASSSYRGLGGYTF
>.|.|TRBV7-2|TRBJ1-3
TGTGCCAGCACCTATCTGCCCTTCGTGAGCACCATATATTTT
CASTYLPFVSTIYF
>.|.|TRBV7-3|TRBJ2-6
TGTGCCAGCAGCTTAAGGGCGTCCTCTGGGGCCAACGTCCTGACTTTC
CASSLRASSGANVLTF
>TRBD1|.|TRBV19|TRBJ1-2
TGTGCCAGTAGTTCTGACAGGGGACCCTATGGCTACACCTTC
CASSSDRGPYGYTF
>.|once|TRBV11-1|TRBJ2-7
TGTGCCAGCAGTTTTGACACAAACTTCTACGAGCAGTACTTC
CASSFDTNFYEQYF
>.|.|TRBV4-1|TRBJ2-7
TGCGCCAGCAGCCAGGACCCCGGTCCCTACGAGCAGTACTTC
CASSQDPGPYEQYF
>TRBD2|.|TRBV5-4|TRBJ2-7
TGTGCCAGCAGCTTGAAGCGGGAGAGAGCCTACGAGCAGTACTTC
CASSLKRERAYEQYF
>TRBD1|.|TRBV11-2|TRBJ1-1
TGTGCCAGCAGCCCCTGGACAGGGGCGACGAGGGCGAACACTGAAGCTTTCTTT
CASSPWTGATRANTEAFF
>TRBD1|.|TRBV6-5|TRBJ1-6
TGTGCCATTGCCCCCACAGGGGGCTATTCACCCCTCCACTTT
CAIAPTGGYSPLHF
>.|.|TRBV20-1|TRBJ2-1
TGCAGTGCTAGTCAGGGACCCAGCTCCTACAATGAGCAGTTCTTC
CSASQGPSSYNEQFF
>.|.|TRBV28|TRBJ1-2
TGTGCCAGCAGTTCAGAAAACTATGGCTACACCTTC
CASSSENYGYTF
>TRBD2|.|TRBV9|TRBJ2-1
TGTGCCAGCAGCGTGCGGACTAGCGGGAGGGTTGAGCAGTTCTTC
CASSVRTSGRVEQFF
>TRBD1|.|TRBV13|TRBJ1-4
TGTGCCAGCAGCTCTCGGTCAGGGGGTGAAAAACTGTTTTTT
CASSSRSGGEKLFF
>TRBD2|.|TRBV2|TRBJ2-3
TGTGCCAACGAACTAGCGGGGGTGGCGGGAGATACGCAGTATTTT
CANELAGVAGDTQYF
>.|once|TRBV5-4|TRBJ1-4
TGTGCCAGCAGCTTGACTCTGACGAATGAAAAACTGTTTTTT
CASSLTLTNEKLFF
>TRBD1|.|TRBV7-9|TRBJ2-7
TGTGCCAGCAGCATGACGGGGACAGGGGGCGGCTACGAGCAGTACTTC
CASSMTGTGGGYEQYF
>.|.|TRBV11-1|TRBJ1-1
TGTGCCAGCAGCTCGACAGTGAACACTGAAGCTTTCTTT
CASSSTVNTEAFF
>TRBD1|.|TRBV10-3|TRBJ2-7
TGTGCCATCAGTGAGTCGACAAGGCGGAGACAGGGCTACGAGCAGTACTTC
CAISESTRRRQGYEQYF
>.|.|TRBV2|TRBJ1-2
TGTGCCAGCAGTGATGTGGGGGGGTCGTACTATGGCTACACCTTC
CASSDVGGSYYGYTF
>.|.|TRBV7-9|TRBJ2-1
TGTGCCAGCAGCTCGGATCCACCGTTTAACAATGAGCAGTTCTTC
CASSSDPPFNNEQFF
>.|.|TRBV6-5|TRBJ1-4
TGTGCCAGCAGGCCGGGACAAAAGGAAAAACTGTTTTTT
CASRPGQKEKLFF
>.|.|TRBV6-5|TRBJ1-1
TGTGCCAGCAGTTACTCCGGGAGGGAGGGCACTGAAGCTTTCTTT
CASSYSGREGTEAFF
>.|few|TRBV28|TRBJ2-2
TGTGCCAGCAGTTCCTTACAGGCCGGGGAGCTGTTTTTT
CASSSLQAGELFF
>TRBD1|.|TRBV6-5|TRBJ1-3
TGTGCCAGCAGAAATGACAGGGCTTGGAACACCATATATTTT
CASRNDRAWNTIYF
>.|.|TRBV2|TRBJ2-6
TGTGCCAGCAGTGTAAGGTCTCTCCTCTCTGGGGCCAACGTCCTGACTTTC
CASSVRSLLSGANVLTF
>.|.|TRBV12-3/TRBV12-4|TRBJ1-1
TGTGCCAGCACCCTCCTGCGGGGAGCTGAAGCTTTCTTT
CASTLLRGAEAFF
>.|.|TRBV25-1|TRBJ2-7
TGTGCCAGCAGTGACACGCGACAGGTTGGAGGCGAGCAGTACTTC
CASSDTRQVGGEQYF
>.|.|TRBV19|TRBJ1-1
TGTGCCAGTAGTATTCAGGGAAACGCTGAAGCTTTCTTT
CASSIQGNAEAFF
>TRBD2|.|TRBV4-2|TRBJ2-7
TGTGCCAGCAGCCAAGATCGGGAGGGGGGAACCTACGAGCAGTACTTC
CASSQDREGGTYEQYF
>.|.|TRBV2|TRBJ1-6
TGTGCCAGCAGTCTGACAGGCGGGACCTATAATTCACCCCTCCACTTT
CASSLTGGTYNSPLHF
>.|.|TRBV18|TRBJ2-7
TGTGCCAGCTCACCGGGACTTTCCTACGAGCAGTACTTC
CASSPGLSYEQYF
>.|.|TRBV9|TRBJ1-1
TGTGCCAGCAGCGCCCAACCGGGGACGGTGAACACTGAAGCTTTCTTT
CASSAQPGTVNTEAFF
>.|once|TRBV14|TRBJ1-1
TGTGCCAGCAGCCGGGCCAGAAACACTGAAGCTTTCTTT
CASSRARNTEAFF
>TRBD1|.|TRBV23-1|TRBJ2-2
TGCGCCAGCAGTCAGTCCGACAGGGCCTTGAACACCGGGGAGCTGTTTTTT
CASSQSDRALNTGELFF
>TRBD1|.|TRBV7-3|TRBJ2-6
TGTGCCAGCAGCACAGGGGCCTTACCGTCTGGGGCCAACGTCCTGACTTTC
CASSTGALPSGANVLTF
>.|.|TRBV5-4|TRBJ2-3
TGTGCCAGCACCTCGCAGGGGGATACGCAGTATTTT
CASTSQGDTQYF
>.|.|TRBV12-5|TRBJ1-1
TGTGCTAGTGGTCTCGGCGGGAACACTGAAGCTTTCTTT
CASGLGGNTEAFF
>.|.|TRBV28|TRBJ2-7
TGTGCCAGCACCGACGTAACCTACGAGCAGTACTTC
CASTDVTYEQYF
>.|.|TRBV7-2|TRBJ2-1
TGTGCCAGCAGCTTAGTTAGGGGGGATGAGCAGTTCTTC
CASSLVRGDEQFF
>.|.|TRBV4-2|TRBJ1-2
TGTGCCAGCAGCCAAGTTCTCGGGACGGACCCTGGCTACACCTTC
CASSQVLGTDPGYTF